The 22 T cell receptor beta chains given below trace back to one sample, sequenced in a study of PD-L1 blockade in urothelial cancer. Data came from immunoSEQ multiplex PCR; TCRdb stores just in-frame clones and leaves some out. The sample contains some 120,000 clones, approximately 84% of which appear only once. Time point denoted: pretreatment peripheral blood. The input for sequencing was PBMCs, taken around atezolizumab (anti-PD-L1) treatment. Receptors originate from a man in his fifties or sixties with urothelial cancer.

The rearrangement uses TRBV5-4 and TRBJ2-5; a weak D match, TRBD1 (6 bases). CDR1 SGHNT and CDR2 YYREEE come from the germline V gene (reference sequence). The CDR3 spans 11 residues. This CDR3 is CAWDTQETQYF. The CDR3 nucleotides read TGTGCATGGGACACACAAGAGACCCAGTACTTC.

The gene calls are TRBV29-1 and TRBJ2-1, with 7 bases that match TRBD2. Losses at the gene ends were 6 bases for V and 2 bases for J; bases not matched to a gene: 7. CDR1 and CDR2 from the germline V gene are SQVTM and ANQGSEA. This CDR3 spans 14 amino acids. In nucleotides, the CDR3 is TGCAGCGTCGTTCTAGCGGTGACCTACAATGAGCAGTTCTTC. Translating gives CSVVLAVTYNEQFF.

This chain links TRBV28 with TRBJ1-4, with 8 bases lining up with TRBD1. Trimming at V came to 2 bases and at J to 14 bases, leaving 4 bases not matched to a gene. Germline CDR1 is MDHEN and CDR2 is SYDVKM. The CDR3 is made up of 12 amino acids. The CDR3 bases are TGTGCCAGCAGTTTAAGGCACAGGGGGCTGTTTTTT. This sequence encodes CASSLRHRGLFF.

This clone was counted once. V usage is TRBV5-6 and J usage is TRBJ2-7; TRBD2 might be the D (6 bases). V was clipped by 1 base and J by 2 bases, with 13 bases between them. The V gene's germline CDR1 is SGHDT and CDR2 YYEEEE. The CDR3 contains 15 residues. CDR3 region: CASSLRGGITYEQYF. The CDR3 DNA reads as TGTGCCAGCAGCTTGAGGGGCGGGATAACCTACGAGCAGTACTTC. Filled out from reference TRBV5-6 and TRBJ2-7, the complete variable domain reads DAGVTQSPTHLIKTRGQQVTLRCSPKSGHDTVSWYQQALGQGPQFIFQYYEEEERQRGNFPDRFSGHQFPNYSSELNVNALLLGDSALYLCASSLRGGITYEQYFGPGTRLTVT.

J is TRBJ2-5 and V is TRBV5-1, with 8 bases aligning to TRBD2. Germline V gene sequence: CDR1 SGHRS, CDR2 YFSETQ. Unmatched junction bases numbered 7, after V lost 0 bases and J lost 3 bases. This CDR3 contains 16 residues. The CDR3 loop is CASSLGLAGGEETQYF. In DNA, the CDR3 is TGCGCCAGCAGCTTGGGTCTAGCGGGCGGGGAAGAGACCCAGTACTTC.

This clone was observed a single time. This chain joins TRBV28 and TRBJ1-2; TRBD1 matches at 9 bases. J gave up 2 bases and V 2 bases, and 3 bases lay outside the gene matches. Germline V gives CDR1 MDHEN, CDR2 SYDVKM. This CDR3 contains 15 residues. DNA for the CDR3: TGTGCCAGCAGTTTAGGTGGGACAGGGAACTATGGCTACACCTTC. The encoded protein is CASSLGGTGNYGYTF.

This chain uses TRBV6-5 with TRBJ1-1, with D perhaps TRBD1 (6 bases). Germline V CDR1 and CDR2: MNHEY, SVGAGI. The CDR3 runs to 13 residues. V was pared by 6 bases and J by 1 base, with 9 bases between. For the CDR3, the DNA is TGTGCCAGCAGGGGGACAAAGAACACTGAAGCTTTCTTT. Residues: CASRGTKNTEAFF.

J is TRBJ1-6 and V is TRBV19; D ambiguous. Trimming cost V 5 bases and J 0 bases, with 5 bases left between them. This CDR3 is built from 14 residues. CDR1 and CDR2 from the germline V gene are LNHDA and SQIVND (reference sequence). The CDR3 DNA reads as TGTGCCAGTAGTGAGAGCTCCTATAATTCACCCCTCCACTTT. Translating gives CASSESSYNSPLHF.

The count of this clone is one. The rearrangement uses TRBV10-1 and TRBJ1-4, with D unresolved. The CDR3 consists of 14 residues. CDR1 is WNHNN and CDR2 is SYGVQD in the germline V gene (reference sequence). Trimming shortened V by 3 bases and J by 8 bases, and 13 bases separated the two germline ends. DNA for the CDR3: TGCGCCAGCAGTGAAGGATCCATCGGGGAAAAACTGTTTTTT. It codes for CASSEGSIGEKLFF.

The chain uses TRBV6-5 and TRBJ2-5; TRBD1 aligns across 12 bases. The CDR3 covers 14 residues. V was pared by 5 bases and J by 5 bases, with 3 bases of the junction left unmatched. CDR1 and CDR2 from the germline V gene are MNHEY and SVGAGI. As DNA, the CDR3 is TGTGCCAGCAGTGGGACAGGGGGCCGCGAGACCCAGTACTTC. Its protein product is CASSGTGGRETQYF.

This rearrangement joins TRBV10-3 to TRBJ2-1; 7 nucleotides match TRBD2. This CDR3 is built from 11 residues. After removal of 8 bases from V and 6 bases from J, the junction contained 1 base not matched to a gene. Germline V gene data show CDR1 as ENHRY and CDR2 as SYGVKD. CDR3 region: CAIGGGNEQFF. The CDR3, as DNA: TGTGCCATCGGGGGGGGCAATGAGCAGTTCTTC.

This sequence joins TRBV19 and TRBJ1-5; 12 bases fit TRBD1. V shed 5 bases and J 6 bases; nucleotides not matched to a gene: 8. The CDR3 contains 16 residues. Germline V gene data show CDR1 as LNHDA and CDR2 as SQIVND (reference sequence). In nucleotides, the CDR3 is TGTGCCAGTAGTGTTCCGGGACAGGGGGCGGGTCAGCCCCAGCATTTT. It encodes CASSVPGQGAGQPQHF.

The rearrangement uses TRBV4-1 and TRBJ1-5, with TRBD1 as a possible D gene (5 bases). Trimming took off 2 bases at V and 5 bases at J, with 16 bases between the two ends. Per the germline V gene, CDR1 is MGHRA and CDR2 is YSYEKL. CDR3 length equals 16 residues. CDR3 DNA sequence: TGCGCCAGCAGCCAATTGGGGACTGGCCGGGATCAGCCCCAGCATTTT. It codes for CASSQLGTGRDQPQHF.

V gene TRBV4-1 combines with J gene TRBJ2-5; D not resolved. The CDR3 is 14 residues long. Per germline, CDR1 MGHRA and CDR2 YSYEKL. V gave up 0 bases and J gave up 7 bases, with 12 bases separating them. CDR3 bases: TGCGCCAGCAGCCAAGATCTTGATCGAGGGACCCAGTACTTC. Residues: CASSQDLDRGTQYF.

CDR3 sequence reads: CAASGNGANVLTF. CDR3 DNA: TGTGCCGCGTCGGGGAATGGGGCCAACGTCCTGACTTTC. The chain combines TRBV2 with TRBJ2-6; maybe TRBD2 (5 bases). From germline, CDR1 is SNHLY and CDR2 FYNNEI. V was shortened by 11 bases and J by 3 bases, with 11 bases between the two germline ends. The CDR3 totals 13 residues. Supplemented by reference TRBV2 and TRBJ2-6, the full variable domain reads EPEVTQTPSHQVTQMGQEVILRCVPISNHLYFYWYRQILGQKVEFLVSFYNNEISEKSEIFDDQFSVERPDGSNFTLKIRSTKLEDSAMYFCAASGNGANVLTFGAGSRLTVL.

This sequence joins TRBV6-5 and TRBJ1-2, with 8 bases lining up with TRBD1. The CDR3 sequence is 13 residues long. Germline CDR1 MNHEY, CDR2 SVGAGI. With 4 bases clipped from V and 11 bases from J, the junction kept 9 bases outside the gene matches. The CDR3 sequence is CASSLFGTGFYTF. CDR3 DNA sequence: TGTGCCAGCAGTTTGTTCGGGACAGGCTTTTACACCTTC.

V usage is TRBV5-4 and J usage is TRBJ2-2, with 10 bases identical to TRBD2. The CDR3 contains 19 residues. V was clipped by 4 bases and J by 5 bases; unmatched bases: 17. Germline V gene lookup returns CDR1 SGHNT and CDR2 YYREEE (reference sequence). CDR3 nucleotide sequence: TGTGCCAGCAGCCTGGGGGGGAGTCGAGCGGGAGGGCTTACCGGGGAGCTGTTTTTT. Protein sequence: CASSLGGSRAGGLTGELFF.

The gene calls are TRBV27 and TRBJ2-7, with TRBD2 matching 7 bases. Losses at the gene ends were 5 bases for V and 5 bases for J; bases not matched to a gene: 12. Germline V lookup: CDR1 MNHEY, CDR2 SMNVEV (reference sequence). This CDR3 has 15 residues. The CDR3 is CASSALAAGVNEQYF. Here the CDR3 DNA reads TGTGCCAGCAGTGCCCTCGCCGCGGGAGTGAACGAGCAGTACTTC.

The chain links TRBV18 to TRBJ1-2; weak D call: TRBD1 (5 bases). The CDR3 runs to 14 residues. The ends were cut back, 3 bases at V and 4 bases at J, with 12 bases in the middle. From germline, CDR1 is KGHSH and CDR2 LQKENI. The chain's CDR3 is CASSPSRQGYGYTF. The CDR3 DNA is TGTGCCAGCTCACCGTCACGGCAGGGCTATGGCTACACCTTC. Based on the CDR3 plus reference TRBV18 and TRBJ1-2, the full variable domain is NAGVMQNPRHLVRRRGQEARLRCSPMKGHSHVYWYRQLPEEGLKFMVYLQKENIIDESGMPKERFSAEFPKEGPSILRIQQVVRGDSAAYFCASSPSRQGYGYTFGSGTRLTVV.

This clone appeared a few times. CDR3: CALIRLAGTDTQYF. The CDR3 DNA reads TGTGCCCTTATCCGACTAGCGGGAACAGATACGCAGTATTTT. The chain uses TRBV6-1 and TRBJ2-3, with 11 positions matching TRBD2. J lost 3 bases, V lost 11 bases, and 7 bases had no gene match. Germline-derived CDR1 and CDR2 are MNHNS and SASEGT. CDR3 length: 14 amino acids.

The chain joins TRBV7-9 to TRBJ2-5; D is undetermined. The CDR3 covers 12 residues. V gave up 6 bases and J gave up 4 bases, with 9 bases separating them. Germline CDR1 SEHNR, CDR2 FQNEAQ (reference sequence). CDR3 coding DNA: TGTGCCAGCAGGCTAGTTGGAGAGACCCAGTACTTC. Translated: CASRLVGETQYF.

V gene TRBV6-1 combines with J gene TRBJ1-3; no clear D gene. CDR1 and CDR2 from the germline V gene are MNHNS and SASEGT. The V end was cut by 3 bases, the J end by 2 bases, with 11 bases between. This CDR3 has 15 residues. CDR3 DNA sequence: TGTGCCAGCAGTGATCAAGGACTTCCTGGAAACACCATATATTTT. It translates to CASSDQGLPGNTIYF.